The next 24 T cell receptor beta chains were all read from a single sample in a study of T cell responses to AZD1222 COVID-19 vaccine. Produced via immunoSEQ multiplex PCR; TCRdb's table is partial and in-frame only. Of tens of thousands of clones in the sample, roughly 88% were seen once. Material: peripheral blood, obtained 28 days after the second AZD1222 dose. These receptors were collected from an adult who received the AZD1222 COVID-19 vaccine.

This chain connects TRBV29-1 to TRBJ1-5; a weak D match, TRBD1 (6 bases). With 5 bases removed from V and 5 bases from J, the gap between germline ends came to 13 bases. CDR1 and CDR2 (germline): SQVTM, ANQGSEA. The CDR3 contains 13 residues. The DNA of the CDR3 is TGCAGCGTTTCCGATGGGGGGCATCAGCCCCAGCATTTT. It codes for CSVSDGGHQPQHF.

The rearrangement uses TRBV7-9 and TRBJ2-1; 8 bases agree with TRBD2. The length of the CDR3 is 16 residues. Germline CDR1 and CDR2: SEHNR and FQNEAQ (reference sequence). V lost 8 bases, J lost 6 bases, and 15 bases stayed unmatched. CDR3 residues: CASGAWYGTSPNEQFF. The CDR3 DNA is TGTGCCAGCGGAGCTTGGTATGGGACTAGTCCCAATGAGCAGTTCTTC.

This sequence joins TRBV11-2 and TRBJ2-5; D assignment may be TRBD1 or TRBD2 (5 bases each). Germline V gives CDR1 SGHAT, CDR2 FQNNGV. The V end was cut by 5 bases, the J end by 2 bases, with 15 bases between. This CDR3 is 15 amino acids long. The CDR3 sequence is CASSPGPKKQETQYF. CDR3 sequence (DNA): TGTGCCAGCAGCCCGGGACCTAAAAAGCAAGAGACCCAGTACTTC.

The chain has TRBV6-5 and TRBJ2-1, with D tentatively TRBD2 (6 bases). Germline CDR1 and CDR2: MNHEY and SVGAGI. Trimming shortened V by 4 bases and J by 0 bases, and 13 bases separated the two germline ends. This CDR3 region has 16 residues. The CDR3 is CASSSLAGRSYNEQFF. In nucleotides, the CDR3 is TGTGCCAGCAGTTCTCTGGCGGGGCGCTCCTACAATGAGCAGTTCTTC.

This chain links TRBV28 with TRBJ1-2; D uncertain. This CDR3 contains 15 residues. Looked up from germline, CDR1 is MDHEN and CDR2 is SYDVKM. With 2 bases removed from V and 2 bases from J, the gap between germline ends came to 12 bases. The chain's CDR3 is CASSLSGLFNYGYTF. CDR3 bases: TGTGCCAGCAGTTTAAGTGGACTTTTCAACTATGGCTACACCTTC.

The chain is built from TRBV28 and TRBJ1-1; the D is unclear. The CDR3 runs to 12 residues. V was clipped by 7 bases and J by 3 bases, with 9 bases between them. CDR1 is MDHEN and CDR2 is SYDVKM in the germline V gene. CDR3 protein: CASKSGDTEAFF. In DNA form, the CDR3 reads TGTGCCAGCAAATCGGGTGACACTGAAGCTTTCTTT.

A note on this clone: The junction shows a germline mismatch at one end, possibly a read error. This sequence joins TRBV9 and TRBJ2-2; perhaps TRBD1 as D (6 bases). This CDR3 spans 16 amino acids. Germline loops: CDR1 SGDLS, CDR2 YYNGEE. CDR3 region: CASSEDSLRNAGELFF. CDR3 bases: TGTGCCAGCAGCGAGGACAGCTTGAGGAACGCCGGGGAGCTGTTTTTT.

The chain has TRBV6-2 or TRBV6-3 and TRBJ2-7; D is uncertain. Germline-derived CDR1 and CDR2 are MNHEY and SVGEGT. This CDR3 spans 16 amino acids. Trimming shortened V by 6 bases and J by 0 bases, and 18 bases separated the two germline ends. This CDR3 reads CASSESEFIGSYEQYF. CDR3 DNA: TGTGCCAGCAGCGAGTCCGAGTTCATTGGCTCCTACGAGCAGTACTTC.

The count of this clone is one. This chain uses TRBV29-1 with TRBJ2-5; D might be TRBD1 (8 bases). Trimming cost V 4 bases and J 5 bases, with 17 bases left between them. The CDR3 spans 14 residues. Germline loops: CDR1 SQVTM, CDR2 ANQGSEA. The CDR3 is CSVVQRDRRETQYF. CDR3 sequence (DNA): TGCAGCGTTGTACAGCGGGACAGGCGTGAGACCCAGTACTTC.

V and J are TRBV6-5 and TRBJ1-1, with TRBD1 matching over 8 bases. The germline gives CDR1 MNHEY, CDR2 SVGAGI. V lost 6 bases and J lost 2; bases outside the gene matches: 5. CDR3 length equals 14 residues. CDR3 region: CASSPTGVNTEAFF. CDR3 in DNA: TGTGCCAGCAGCCCGACAGGGGTTAACACTGAAGCTTTCTTT.

The chain combines TRBV7-3 with TRBJ2-1, with D perhaps matching TRBD1 (6 bases). Germline V gene sequence: CDR1 SGHTA, CDR2 FQGTGA. CDR3 length equals 12 residues. V was clipped by 2 bases and J by 10 bases, with 9 bases between them. The CDR3 DNA follows: TGTGCCAGCAGCTTAGACAGGAAAGAGCAGTTCTTC. Residues: CASSLDRKEQFF.

The chain recombines TRBV7-9 with TRBJ1-5, with D unresolved. This CDR3 is built from 13 residues. Germline V gene data show CDR1 as SEHNR and CDR2 as FQNEAQ (reference sequence). Trimming cost V 2 bases and J 4 bases, with 6 bases left between them. Here the CDR3 DNA reads TGTGCCAGCAGCTTATCGGGGAATCAGCCCCAGCATTTT. Its translation is CASSLSGNQPQHF.

CDR3 sequence: CASRFDGTGAGELFF. In DNA, the CDR3 is TGCGCCAGCAGATTTGACGGAACTGGAGCGGGGGAGCTGTTTTTT. V gene TRBV5-1 combines with J gene TRBJ2-2; D is uncertain. The ends were cut back, 5 bases at V and 8 bases at J, with 19 bases in the middle. Germline V gene sequence: CDR1 SGHRS, CDR2 YFSETQ. CDR3 size: 15 residues.

This sequence joins TRBV3-1 (or the pseudogene TRBV3-2) and TRBJ2-3; D is ambiguous. Germline values: CDR1 LGHDT, CDR2 YNNKEL (reference sequence). There are 15 residues in the CDR3. V was trimmed by 1 base and J by 1 base, leaving 9 bases between them. CDR3 amino acids: CASSQGLGGTDTQYF. The CDR3, as DNA: TGTGCCAGCAGCCAAGGACTCGGCGGCACAGATACGCAGTATTTT.

The gene calls are TRBV5-1 and TRBJ2-7, with 7 bases fitting TRBD2. Trimming cost V 7 bases and J 5 bases; bases outside gene matches: 9. This CDR3 is built from 13 residues. CDR1 is SGHRS, CDR2 YFSETQ, per germline. The CDR3 nucleotides read TGCGCCAGCGGGCCCCCGGCGGGGGACGAGCAGTACTTC. Its protein is CASGPPAGDEQYF.

In this sample, this clone turned up once. CDR3 coding DNA: TGCGCCAGCAGCCAAGATCGGTTTAGCGGGACCGACACCGGGGAGCTGTTTTTT. Translating it yields CASSQDRFSGTDTGELFF. The chain joins TRBV4-3 to TRBJ2-2; 8 bases fit TRBD2. V lost 0 bases to trimming and J lost 3 bases; unmatched junction nucleotides: 9. There are 18 residues in the CDR3. Germline-derived CDR1 and CDR2 are LGHNA and YSLEER.

In nucleotides, the CDR3 is TGTGCCAGTAGTAACAATCAGCCCCAGCATTTT. Its protein product is CASSNNQPQHF. The chain recombines TRBV19 with TRBJ1-5; no reliable D call. Germline V gives CDR1 LNHDA, CDR2 SQIVND (reference sequence). The ends were cut back, 4 bases at V and 3 bases at J, with 1 base in the middle. CDR3 length: 11 residues.

V is TRBV2 and J is TRBJ1-1; D is uncertain. V lost 1 base, J lost 12 bases, and 21 bases lay in between. Germline lookup yields CDR1 SNHLY and CDR2 FYNNEI. CDR3 length equals 15 residues. The CDR3: CASSEVTGRRFLTFF. CDR3 nucleotide sequence: TGTGCCAGCAGTGAAGTCACGGGCAGGCGTTTTTTAACTTTCTTT.

The chain couples TRBV28 to TRBJ1-4, with D maybe TRBD1 (5 bases). The V gene's germline CDR1 is MDHEN and CDR2 SYDVKM. The CDR3 is 13 residues long. The CDR3 here is CVSRGDEREKLFF. The DNA for the CDR3 is TGTGTCTCACGGGGGGATGAGAGGGAAAAACTGTTTTTT.

This chain links TRBV7-6 with TRBJ2-1; D might be TRBD1 (5 bases). There are 14 residues in the CDR3. Germline V CDR1 and CDR2: SGHVS, FNYEAQ. V dropped 0 bases and J dropped 6 bases, with 9 bases sitting between them. CDR3 loop: CASSLATASNEQFF. Written as DNA, the CDR3 is TGTGCCAGCAGCTTAGCGACAGCCTCCAATGAGCAGTTCTTC.

This chain links TRBV3-1 (or the pseudogene TRBV3-2) with TRBJ1-6; a weak D match, TRBD1 (5 bases). Germline CDR1 LGHDT, CDR2 YNNKEL (reference sequence). Trimming shortened V by 2 bases and J by 3 bases, and 26 bases separated the two germline ends. The CDR3 extends over 21 amino acids. Written as DNA, the CDR3 is TGTGCCAGCAGCCAACACATAGGTGAGAGGGGAAAATCCTTCTATAATTCACCCCTCCACTTT. This codes for CASSQHIGERGKSFYNSPLHF.

This sequence joins TRBV7-8 and TRBJ2-1; possibly TRBD2 for D (7 bases). V was trimmed by 4 bases and J by 10 bases, leaving 17 bases between them. From germline, CDR1 is SGHVS and CDR2 FQNEAQ. This CDR3 contains 14 residues. The CDR3, as DNA: TGTGCCAGCAGCTCCCAATACAGGGAGGGAGAGCAGTTCTTC. Translating gives CASSSQYREGEQFF. Full variable domain (rest looked up from reference TRBV7-8 and TRBJ2-1): GAGVSQSPRYKVAKRGQDVALRCDPISGHVSLFWYQQALGQGPEFLTYFQNEAQLDKSGLPSDRFFAERPEGSVSTLKIQRTQQEDSAVYLCASSSQYREGEQFFGPGTRLTVL.

Only a few counts were recorded for this clone. This chain joins TRBV5-1 and TRBJ1-1; the D is unclear. Germline lookup yields CDR1 SGHRS and CDR2 YFSETQ. CDR3 size: 14 residues. V was clipped by 0 bases and J by 4 bases, with 10 bases between them. The DNA for the CDR3 is TGCGCCAGCAGCTTGGCCGGCACGGGCACTGAAGCTTTCTTT. It specifies CASSLAGTGTEAFF.

This sequence joins TRBV3-1 (or the pseudogene TRBV3-2) and TRBJ2-7; 13 bases fit TRBD2. CDR1 is LGHDT and CDR2 is YNNKEL in the germline V gene (reference sequence). CDR3 size: 15 residues. V shed 3 bases, J shed 3 bases, and the junction held 2 bases outside the gene matches. CDR3 protein: CASSQGLAGNYEQYF. The CDR3 DNA reads TGTGCCAGCAGCCAGGGACTAGCGGGGAACTACGAGCAGTACTTC.